The 27 T cell receptor beta chains reported below all come from one sample, sequenced in a study of CD8 T cells in ankylosing spondylitis. Study results and limitations: Seemingly characteristic of ankylosing spondylitis blood was a TCR beta motif consisting of several highly homologous variants.

Antigen specificity for these receptors is unknown. TCRdb analysed the 5' RACE reads with MiXCR anew, one entry per CDR3 protein. This sample has tens of thousands of distinct CDR3 sequences, with just under 9% found just once. What was sequenced was blood, either unsorted or a sorted T cell fraction (not recorded which). The receptors stem from a male donor with ankylosing spondylitis.

This clonotype appeared a few times. This chain joins TRBV5-6 and TRBJ2-1; 7 bases map to TRBD1. The CDR3 has 14 residues. Unmatched junction bases numbered 4, after V lost 1 base and J lost 6 bases. Germline CDR1 is SGHDT and CDR2 is YYEEEE. CDR3 sequence: CASSLQGVINEQFF. DNA for the CDR3: TGTGCCAGCAGCTTGCAGGGGGTAATCAATGAGCAGTTCTTC.

This clonotype appeared a few times. The chain joins TRBV11-2 to TRBJ1-2; 9 bases fit TRBD1. V was clipped by 4 bases and J by 1 base; unmatched bases: 10. CDR1 is SGHAT and CDR2 is FQNNGV in the germline V gene. The CDR3 runs to 17 residues. CDR3 in amino acids: CASSSDPGTGLNYGYTF. The CDR3 DNA reads as TGTGCCAGCAGCTCCGATCCCGGGACAGGGCTTAACTATGGCTACACCTTC.

This clonotype was detected a few times. The chain has TRBV27 and TRBJ2-7, with 8 positions matching TRBD1. The germline V gene encodes CDR1 MNHEY and CDR2 SMNVEV (reference sequence). This CDR3 is 14 amino acids long. With 2 bases clipped from V and 3 bases from J, the junction kept 3 bases outside the gene matches. CDR3 region: CASSLLDRVYEQYV. CDR3 in DNA: TGTGCCAGCAGTTTACTGGACAGGGTCTACGAGCAGTACGTC.

This clonotype came up a few times. The chain employs TRBV12-3 or TRBV12-4 and TRBJ2-7; D tentatively reads TRBD1 or TRBD2 (5 bases each). CDR3 size: 15 residues. Trimming took off 5 bases at V and 0 bases at J, with 14 bases between the two ends. The CDR3 sequence: CASSGGTGYSYEQYF. CDR3 nucleotide sequence: TGTGCCAGCAGTGGGGGAACAGGTTACTCCTACGAGCAGTACTTC.

This rearrangement joins TRBV5-4 to TRBJ1-2; D not certain. V shed 6 bases and J shed 1 base, with 10 bases lying between them. CDR1 SGHNT and CDR2 YYREEE come from the germline V gene (reference sequence). This CDR3 comprises 13 residues. CDR3 DNA sequence: TGTGCCAGCAACCTCGGACTTAACTATGGCTACACCTTC. Translation: CASNLGLNYGYTF.

This clonotype showed up just a few times. As DNA, the CDR3 is TGTGCCAGCAGTTGGACAGCCTGGGAGGGCTACACCTTC. Its translation is CASSWTAWEGYTF. The chain carries TRBV6-5 and TRBJ1-2; D is perhaps TRBD1 (6 bases). This CDR3 spans 13 amino acids. With 4 bases removed from V and 8 bases from J, the gap between germline ends came to 14 bases. Per germline, CDR1 MNHEY and CDR2 SVGAGI.

At least ten counts were recorded for this clonotype. The chain has TRBV15 and TRBJ2-7, with 9 nucleotides matching TRBD2. V lost 5 bases and J lost 3; bases outside the gene matches: 11. The CDR3 covers 16 residues. The germline V gene has CDR1 LNHNV and CDR2 YYDKDF (reference sequence). Written as DNA, the CDR3 is TGTGCCACCAGCCCCCCACTAGCGGGCACACTCTACGAGCAGTACTTC. Translating it yields CATSPPLAGTLYEQYF.

This clonotype was recorded many times. The rearrangement links TRBV7-9 to TRBJ2-4; 8 bases map to TRBD1. The CDR3 is 16 amino acids. J lost 5 bases, V lost 5 bases, and 11 bases had no gene match. Per germline, CDR1 SEHNR and CDR2 FQNEAQ (reference sequence). The CDR3 nucleotides read TGTGCCAGCAGCCCCCCGTACGGACAGGGCCAAAACATTCAGTACTTC. It specifies CASSPPYGQGQNIQYF.

This clonotype came up a few times. This chain joins TRBV9 and TRBJ2-3; 7 positions match TRBD2. J was trimmed by 6 bases and V by 4 bases; bases with no gene match: 11. This CDR3 is 15 amino acids long. The germline V gene has CDR1 SGDLS and CDR2 YYNGEE. CDR3 sequence: CASSSEWGRADTQYF. The CDR3 bases are TGTGCCAGCAGCTCAGAGTGGGGGAGGGCCGATACGCAGTATTTT.

The chain employs TRBV7-8 and TRBJ2-7, with 10 bases fitting TRBD1. The length of the CDR3 is 16 residues. Germline V gives CDR1 SGHVS, CDR2 FQNEAQ. The J segment lost 3 bases and the V segment lost 7 bases, leaving 12 bases of the junction unmatched. The chain's CDR3 is CASMTGGGLKFYEQYF. Written as DNA, the CDR3 is TGTGCCAGCATGACAGGGGGCGGCCTTAAATTCTACGAGCAGTACTTC.

This clonotype has a count of ten or more. The chain couples TRBV29-1 to TRBJ2-7; 7 bases fit TRBD1. From germline, CDR1 is SQVTM and CDR2 ANQGSEA. The CDR3 is 13 residues long. Trimming removed 7 bases from V and 1 base from J; junction bases left unmatched: 7. CDR3 in DNA: TGCAGCGGACAGGGTCTCAATTCCTACGAGCAGTACTTC. It yields the protein CSGQGLNSYEQYF.

This clonotype has a count of ten or more. V gene TRBV11-1 combines with J gene TRBJ2-2; 10 bases map to TRBD1. The CDR3 has 19 amino acids. Germline CDR1 reads SGHAT; CDR2 reads FQDESV (reference sequence). J gave up 6 bases and V 1 base, and 14 bases lay outside the gene matches. DNA for the CDR3: TGTGCCAGCAGCTTAGTACCGGGACAGGGGCCAAGCAGATCCGGGGAGCTGTTTTTT. Its translation is CASSLVPGQGPSRSGELFF.

The sample holds many counts of this clonotype. V and J are TRBV7-9 and TRBJ2-1; D not certain. The germline V and J ends were trimmed by 5 bases and 7 bases, with 6 bases remaining between them. The germline CDR1 and CDR2 sequences are SEHNR and FQNEAQ (reference sequence). The CDR3 runs to 11 residues. CDR3 sequence: CASSPGNEQFF. CDR3 bases: TGTGCCAGCAGCCCAGGAAATGAGCAGTTCTTC.

In this sample, this clonotype turned up many times. The chain combines TRBV24-1 with TRBJ2-1; perhaps D is TRBD1 or TRBD2 (5 bases each). The CDR3 runs 14 residues. CDR1 is KGHDR, CDR2 SFDVKD, per germline. V dropped 4 bases and J dropped 8 bases, with 14 bases sitting between them. DNA of the CDR3: TGTGCCACCAGTGAGGCTTGGGACCCCCATGAGCAGTTCTTC. Encoded protein: CATSEAWDPHEQFF.

V usage is TRBV6-1 and J usage is TRBJ2-7; no clear D gene. V was pared by 8 bases and J by 2 bases, with 4 bases between. The CDR3 extends over 10 amino acids. CDR1 and CDR2 (germline): MNHNS, SASEGT. CDR3 sequence (DNA): TGTGCCAGCGGGCCCTACGAGCAGTACGTC. It is translated as CASGPYEQYV.

This clonotype was found many times. The rearrangement links TRBV5-1 to TRBJ2-7; the D is unclear. Trimming removed 0 bases from V and 5 bases from J, with 15 bases in between. The length of the CDR3 is 15 residues. Germline-derived CDR1 and CDR2 are SGHRS and YFSETQ. In nucleotides, the CDR3 is TGCGCCAGCAGCTTGGCCGAAAGGGATGGGAACGAGCAGTACTTC. Its translation: CASSLAERDGNEQYF.

This clonotype was seen many times. The chain combines TRBV29-1 with TRBJ2-7; 14 nucleotides agree with TRBD2. Germline CDR1 and CDR2: SQVTM and ANQGSEA. The V segment lost 6 bases and the J segment 3 bases; nucleotides outside the gene matches: 4. The CDR3 is 14 residues long. CDR3 sequence: CSVLGTSGSYEQYF. The CDR3 coding sequence is TGCAGCGTGTTAGGGACTAGCGGGAGCTACGAGCAGTACTTC.

This clonotype appeared a few times. The J gene is TRBJ2-1, the V gene TRBV20-1; perhaps TRBD2 as D (5 bases). This CDR3 spans 12 amino acids. V was clipped by 2 bases and J by 9 bases, with 11 bases between them. The germline V gene encodes CDR1 DFQATT and CDR2 SNEGSKA (reference sequence). In nucleotides, the CDR3 is TGCAGTGCTAGAATGTTAGGAGGTGAGCAGTTCTTC. Its translation is CSARMLGGEQFF.

This clonotype has a count of ten or more. The chain carries TRBV29-1 and TRBJ2-7; D possibly corresponds to TRBD2 (5 bases). Germline lookup yields CDR1 SQVTM and CDR2 ANQGSEA. The CDR3 has 12 residues. The germline V and J ends were trimmed by 5 bases and 1 base, with 9 bases remaining between them. CDR3 sequence: CSVHTGSYEQYV. The CDR3 DNA follows: TGCAGCGTTCATACGGGGTCCTACGAGCAGTACGTC.

The chain uses TRBV28 and TRBJ2-3; 8 bases match TRBD1. This CDR3 comprises 15 residues. Trimming removed 6 bases from V and 3 bases from J; junction bases left unmatched: 8. Looked up from germline, CDR1 is MDHEN and CDR2 is SYDVKM. CDR3 nucleotide sequence: TGTGCCAGCAGCTACCCCAGGGGGCGAACAGATACGCAGTATTTT. Protein: CASSYPRGRTDTQYF.

As regards this clonotype: As the CDR3 is not closed by the conserved phenylalanine or tryptophan, this likely results from a read error. J is TRBJ2-3 and V is TRBV5-6; TRBD2 might be the D (6 bases). This CDR3 is built from 12 residues. Germline V gives CDR1 SGHDT, CDR2 YYEEEE. V was pared by 3 bases and J by 4 bases, with 6 bases between. CDR3 protein: CASSWGADTQYL. CDR3 coding DNA: TGTGCCAGCAGCTGGGGGGCAGATACGCAGTATCTT.

This clonotype has a count of ten or more. J is TRBJ2-7 and V is TRBV9, with 10 bases that match TRBD2. CDR3 size: 16 residues. The ends lost 0 bases at V and 7 bases at J; junction bases unmatched: 10. The germline V gene has CDR1 SGDLS and CDR2 YYNGEE. CDR3 coding DNA: TGTGCCAGCAGCGTAGTAGCGGGAGGCGCCTTGGGGGAGCAGTACTTC. Its protein product is CASSVVAGGALGEQYF.

This clonotype occurred many times. The chain combines TRBV15 with TRBJ2-1; TRBD1 is a possible D gene (6 bases). CDR1 is LNHNV, CDR2 YYDKDF, per germline (reference sequence). This CDR3 is 15 amino acids long. Trimming took off 0 bases at V and 8 bases at J, with 14 bases between the two ends. The CDR3 protein is CATSRDARGSDEQFF. For the CDR3, the DNA is TGTGCCACCAGCAGAGATGCGAGGGGGTCGGATGAGCAGTTCTTC.

This clonotype was found many times. At one of its ends the junction is not consistent with the germline gene, which may arise from a read error. V gene TRBV7-2 combines with J gene TRBJ2-7; a possible D gene is TRBD2 (5 bases). This CDR3 is 11 amino acids long. The germline V gene encodes CDR1 SGHTA and CDR2 FQGNSA. CDR3 nucleotides: TGTGCCAGCAGCTCGGACTCTAAAAGGAACTTC. This sequence encodes CASSSDSKRNF.

This clonotype was observed many times. The genes are TRBV10-3 and TRBJ2-7; the D gene is possibly TRBD2 (6 bases). This CDR3 comprises 11 residues. V lost 11 bases, J lost 6 bases, and 14 bases lay in between. Germline V gives CDR1 ENHRY, CDR2 SYGVKD. The CDR3 loop reads CALGFGGEQYF. CDR3 in DNA: TGTGCCCTTGGGTTCGGGGGCGAGCAGTACTTC.

This clonotype was observed many times. V is TRBV20-1 and J is TRBJ1-5; 8 bases map to TRBD1. This CDR3 is 16 amino acids long. Germline V CDR1 and CDR2: DFQATT, SNEGSKA (reference sequence). Trimming at V came to 1 base and at J to 11 bases, leaving 16 bases not matched to a gene. The CDR3 sequence: CSARAGKGQAPMAQHF. The CDR3, as DNA: TGCAGTGCTAGAGCTGGTAAGGGACAGGCGCCTATGGCCCAGCATTTT.

This clonotype was counted a few times. The V and J genes are TRBV14 and TRBJ1-4; no clear D gene. CDR3 size: 15 residues. The ends were cut back, 0 bases at V and 0 bases at J, with 5 bases in the middle. CDR1 and CDR2 (germline): SGHDN, FVKESK. The CDR3 loop is CASSQETATNEKLFF. The CDR3 nucleotides read TGTGCCAGCAGCCAAGAAACAGCAACTAATGAAAAACTGTTTTTT. Based on the CDR3 plus reference TRBV14 and TRBJ1-4, the full variable domain is EAGVTQFPSHSVIEKGQTVTLRCDPISGHDNLYWYRRVMGKEIKFLLHFVKESKQDESGMPNNRFLAERTGGTYSTLKVQPAELEDSGVYFCASSQETATNEKLFFGSGTQLSVL.